This record covers a single T cell receptor beta chain. This record comes from a study of cytomegalovirus exposure and HLA in healthy donors. As for the donors, each was a healthy bone marrow donor. 60 Vbeta and 13 Jbeta primers were used in PCR. TCRdb's table, derived via immunoSEQ multiplex PCR, lists solely in-frame clones and lacks some. This table has about 160,000 clones, around 76% appearing once. This CDR3 contains 14 residues. Germline CDR1 SEHNR, CDR2 FQNEAQ (reference sequence). Unmatched junction bases numbered 9, after V lost 5 bases and J lost 11 bases. The chain couples TRBV7-9 to TRBJ2-1; 10 bases fit TRBD2. The sample was PBMCs. This sequence was found in a girl aged 10 to 17 in good health and CMV-seropositive. For the CDR3, the DNA is TGTGCCAGCAGCGTCCTAGCGGGGGCGTATAAGCAGTTCTTC. Amino acids: CASSVLAGAYKQFF.